This T cell receptor beta chain was documented in a study of CD8 T cell repertoires and HIV-1 epitope variants. For the study at large: The baseline condition was 1M T cells left uncultured.

Study-wide points: Nef KF9 drew about five clonotypes and HW9 one, without TAALDMSHF responses.

Sequencing was performed with immunoSEQ multiplex PCR; in TCRdb, only in-frame clones are kept and a portion is missing. The sample has a few thousand clones, around 62% seen once. Regarding this clone: Its antigen is not known.

Germline V gene data show CDR1 as SGHTA and CDR2 as FQGTGA. The CDR3 is 13 residues long. Trimming removed 6 bases at V and 1 base at J, with 9 bases between. Material: cultured CD8+ T cells derived from PBMCs. The chain uses TRBV7-3 and TRBJ1-1; D gene unclear. The TCR was taken from a male donor with HIV. CDR3 amino acids: CASRDSGNTEAFF. The CDR3 DNA sequence: TGTGCCAGCAGGGACTCAGGGAACACTGAAGCTTTCTTT.